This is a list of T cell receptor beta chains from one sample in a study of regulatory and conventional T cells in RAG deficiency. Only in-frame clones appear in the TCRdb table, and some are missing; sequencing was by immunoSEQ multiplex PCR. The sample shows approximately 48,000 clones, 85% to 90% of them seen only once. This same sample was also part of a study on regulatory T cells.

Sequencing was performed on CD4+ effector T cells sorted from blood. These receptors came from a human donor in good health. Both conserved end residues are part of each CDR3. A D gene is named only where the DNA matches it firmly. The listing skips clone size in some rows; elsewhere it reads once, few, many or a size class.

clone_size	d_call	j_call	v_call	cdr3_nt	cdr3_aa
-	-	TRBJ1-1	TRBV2	TGTGCCAGCAGTGAATCGCCCGAGGGGAGCACTGAAGCTTTCTTT	CASSESPEGSTEAFF
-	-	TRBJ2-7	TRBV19	TGTGCCACTTCTCGTCTGCCAGCTTACGAGCAGTACTTC	CATSRLPAYEQYF
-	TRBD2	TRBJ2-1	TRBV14	TGTGCCAGCAGCCAAGCCGGGAGGGGATACAATGAGCAGTTCTTC	CASSQAGRGYNEQFF
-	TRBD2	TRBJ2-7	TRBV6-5	TGTGCCAGCAGTTATTCCGGGACTAGCGGATACGAGCAGTACTTC	CASSYSGTSGYEQYF
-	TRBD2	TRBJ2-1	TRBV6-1	TGTGCCAGCAGTGAAGCGCCGGGACTAGCGGGATCGGGGGAGCAGTTCTTC	CASSEAPGLAGSGEQFF
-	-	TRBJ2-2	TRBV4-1	TGCGCCAGCAGCCAAGATTACACGGGGGTTTCCACCGGGGAGCTGTTTTTT	CASSQDYTGVSTGELFF
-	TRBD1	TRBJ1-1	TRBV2	TGTGCCAGCAGTGGCCAGGGGGGTGGGGGAGCTTTCTTT	CASSGQGGGGAFF
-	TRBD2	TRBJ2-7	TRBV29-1	TGCAGCACCCGGACTAGCGGTTACGAGCAGTACTTC	CSTRTSGYEQYF
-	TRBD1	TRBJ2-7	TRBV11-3	TGTGCCAGCAGCTTAGGACAGGGTCCGTCCTACGAGCAGTACTTC	CASSLGQGPSYEQYF
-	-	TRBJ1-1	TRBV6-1	TGTGCCAGCAGTGAAACAGGGCGCACTGAAGCTTTCTTT	CASSETGRTEAFF
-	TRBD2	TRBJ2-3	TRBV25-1	TGTGCCAGCAGTCCGGGCGGATGGAGCGGGAGCGCAGATACGCAGTATTTT	CASSPGGWSGSADTQYF
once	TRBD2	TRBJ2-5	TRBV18	TGTGCCAGCGGGAGGGCCCCCCAAGAGACCCAGTACTTC	CASGRAPQETQYF
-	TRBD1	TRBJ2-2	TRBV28	TGTGCCAGCAGTCCGCAGGGGGCGCGAACCGGGGAGCTGTTTTTT	CASSPQGARTGELFF
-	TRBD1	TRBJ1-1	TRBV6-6	TGTGCCAGCAGTTACTCGTACGGGACAGGGGACACTGAAGCTTTCTTT	CASSYSYGTGDTEAFF
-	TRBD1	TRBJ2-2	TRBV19	TGTGCCAGTACCACGGACAGGGGGCTGGCCGGGGAGCTGTTTTTT	CASTTDRGLAGELFF
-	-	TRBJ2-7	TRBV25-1	TGTGCCAGCAGTGATAATCTCTCCTACGAGCAGTACTTC	CASSDNLSYEQYF
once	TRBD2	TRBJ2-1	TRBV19	TGTGCCAGCACCTCCACCCGTAGCGGGGGGTACAATGAGCAGTTCTTC	CASTSTRSGGYNEQFF
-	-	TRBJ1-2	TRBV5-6	TGTGCCAGCAGCTTGGCCTCTGGGGGGAGTAGTGGCTACACCTTC	CASSLASGGSSGYTF
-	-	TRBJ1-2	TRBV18	TGTGCCAGCTCACCAGGACAGAGCTATGGCTACACCTTC	CASSPGQSYGYTF
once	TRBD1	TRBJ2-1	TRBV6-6	TGTGCCAGCAGTTACTTAACGACAGGGAATGAGCAGTTCTTC	CASSYLTTGNEQFF
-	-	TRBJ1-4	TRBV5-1	TGCGCCAGCAGCTTGGACCCTGGCTCCACTAATGAAAAACTGTTTTTT	CASSLDPGSTNEKLFF
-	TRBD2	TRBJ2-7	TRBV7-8	TGTGCCAGCAGCCTGGGACTAGCGGGGGTGACCTACGAGCAGTACTTC	CASSLGLAGVTYEQYF
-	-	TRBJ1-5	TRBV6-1	TGTGCCAGCAGTGAAAAAGGGGTTGGGAAAAATCAGCCCCAGCATTTT	CASSEKGVGKNQPQHF
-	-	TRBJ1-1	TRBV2	TGTGCCAGCAGTGGTCTGGAAAGCACTGAAGCTTTCTTT	CASSGLESTEAFF
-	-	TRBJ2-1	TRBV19	TGTGCCAGTAGCCGATCGGTGGGAACCCAGGGCTCCTACAATGAGCAGTTCTTC	CASSRSVGTQGSYNEQFF
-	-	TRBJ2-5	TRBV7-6	TGTGCCAGCAGCTTAGCGACCGCAGGGAATGCCGGAGAGACCCAGTACTTC	CASSLATAGNAGETQYF
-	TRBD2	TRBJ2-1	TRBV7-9	TGTGCCAGCAGCTTGACTAGCGGGAGTAAGGATGAGCAGTTCTTC	CASSLTSGSKDEQFF
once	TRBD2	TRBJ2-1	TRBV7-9	TGTGCCAGCAGCTTAGAGGCTAGCGGGGGTTACAATGAGCAGTTCTTC	CASSLEASGGYNEQFF
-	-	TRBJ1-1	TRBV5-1	TGCGCCAGCAGCAGGGAGGGTCCACACCAAGCCGAAGCTTTCTTT	CASSREGPHQAEAFF
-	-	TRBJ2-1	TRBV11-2	TGTGCCAGCAGCTTAGCCCCACAGGGATGGGATGAGCAGTTCTTC	CASSLAPQGWDEQFF
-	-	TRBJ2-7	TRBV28	TGTGCCGGCCACTCCGCGGGCGCCTACGAGCAGTACTTC	CAGHSAGAYEQYF
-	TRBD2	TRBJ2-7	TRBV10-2	TGCGCCAGCAGGGAACTAGCGGCCTCCTCCTACGAGCAGTACTTC	CASRELAASSYEQYF
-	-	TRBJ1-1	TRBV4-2	TGTGCCAGCAGCCAAAGGGGACTTGGGGACACTGAAGCTTTCTTT	CASSQRGLGDTEAFF
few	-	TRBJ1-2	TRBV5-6	TGTGCCAGCAGCTTAGCGGGGGTGAGGGTCGGCTACACCTTC	CASSLAGVRVGYTF
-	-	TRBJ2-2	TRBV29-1	TGCAGCGTTGAGAAAAACAGTGGCACCGGGGAGCTGTTTTTT	CSVEKNSGTGELFF
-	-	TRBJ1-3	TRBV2	TGTGCCAGCAGTGTTACAGGGCTAGGAAACACCATATATTTT	CASSVTGLGNTIYF
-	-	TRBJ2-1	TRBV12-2	TGTGCAAGTCGCTTAGCCCGGGACCCTGAGTTCTTC	CASRLARDPEFF
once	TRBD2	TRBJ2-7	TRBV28	TGTGCCAGCGTGGGACGACTAGCGGGGTTCTACGAGCAGTACTTC	CASVGRLAGFYEQYF
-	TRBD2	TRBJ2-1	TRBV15	TGTGCCACCAGCAGCCCTAGCGGGGGGGCCGGTGAGCAGTTCTTC	CATSSPSGGAGEQFF
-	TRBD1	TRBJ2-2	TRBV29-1	TGCAGCGGCGGGACAGGTGCGAACACCGGGGGGCTGTTTTTT	CSGGTGANTGGLFF
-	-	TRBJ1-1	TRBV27	TGTGCCAGCAGTTTCCTTATGAACACTGAAGCTTTCTTT	CASSFLMNTEAFF
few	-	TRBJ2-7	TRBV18	TGTGCCAGCTCACCACGGGGCGGGGACTACGAGCAGTACTTC	CASSPRGGDYEQYF
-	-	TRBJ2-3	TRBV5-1	TGCGCCAGCAGCTTGGCCAAGGGGACGCAGTATTTT	CASSLAKGTQYF
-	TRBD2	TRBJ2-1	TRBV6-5	TGTGCCAGCAGACCTAGCGGGGTCTACAATGAGCAGTTCTTC	CASRPSGVYNEQFF
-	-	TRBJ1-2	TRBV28	TGTGCCAGCAGGAGCCTCTATGGCTACACCTTC	CASRSLYGYTF
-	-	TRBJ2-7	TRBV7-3	TGTGCCAGCAGCCCAAATTGGTCCAGTAGGCAGTACTTC	CASSPNWSSRQYF
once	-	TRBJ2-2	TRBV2	TGTGCCAGCAGGGAGGGTAGGGGCGGGGAGCTGTTTTTT	CASREGRGGELFF
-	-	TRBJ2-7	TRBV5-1	TGCGCCAGCAGCTTGGGCGGGGCCATGAACGCGAACGAGCAGTACTTC	CASSLGGAMNANEQYF
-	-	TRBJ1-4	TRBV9	TGTGCCAGCAGCGCTGAACCCTTTGAAAAACTGTTTTTT	CASSAEPFEKLFF
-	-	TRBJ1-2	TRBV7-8	TGTGCCAGCGGGACTAATTACGGCTACACCTTC	CASGTNYGYTF
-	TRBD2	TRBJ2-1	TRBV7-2	TGTGCCAGCAGTCAAGCGGGGGCCTTCTACAATGAGCAGTTCTTC	CASSQAGAFYNEQFF
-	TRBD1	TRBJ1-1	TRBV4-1	TGCGCCAGCAGCCAAGGGGCTGGGACAGGCGGTAATGAAGCTTTCTTT	CASSQGAGTGGNEAFF
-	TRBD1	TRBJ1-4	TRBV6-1	TGTGCCAGCAGTGACCTAACAGGGGCAACTAATGAAAAACTGTTTTTT	CASSDLTGATNEKLFF
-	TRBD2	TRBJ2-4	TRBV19	TGTGCCAGTAGTCCGCGACTAGCGGAAAACATTCAGTACTTC	CASSPRLAENIQYF